This T cell receptor beta chain stems from a study of monozygotic twins with inflammatory bowel disease. The CDR3 runs to 15 residues. In germline, CDR1 is SGHVS, CDR2 FQNEAQ. A 6-nucleotide sample barcode was carried by the UMIs, which template switching added. TCRdb reanalyzed the 5' RACE reads and collapses them to one entry per CDR3 protein, without DNA. Its listing shows 200,000 to 250,000 distinct CDR3 sequences. Study findings and constraints: IBD patients shared fewer clonotypes with other individuals than healthy twins, especially patients with disease activity signs. Comparison of concordant versus discordant twins revealed no difference in repertoire similarity, possibly due to limited power. Patients with IBD had less TCRbeta diversity (inverse Simpson) than their healthy co-twins.

A remark on this clonotype: Its antigen is currently unknown.

Sequencing used blood. V usage is TRBV7-8 and J usage is TRBJ1-1; the D gene TCRdb calls, TRBD1, cannot be checked with no DNA. This receptor was identified in a human donor with ulcerative colitis or Crohn's disease, or a healthy co-twin of an affected twin (not recorded which). CDR3 protein: CASSPWTGGVTEAFF.